The entry below describes one T cell receptor beta chain. In the original processing: Estimates of nucleated cell counts were drawn from the amplification of reference gene primers. Assay used: immunoSEQ multiplex PCR; TCRdb lists only in-frame clones, some missing. V and J calls and clone size come straight from that table; D and trimming were deduced from the DNA. The repertoire holds over 250,000 clones, with around 85% as singletons. This specimen belongs to a study of blood T cell repertoires in COVID-19. About the study: Whether acute or convalescent, the COVID-19 samples came from the United States, Italy and Spain. T cells, B-cell-depleted T cells, or PBMCs provided the cDNA or gDNA that served as material.

Trimming took 0 bases from V and 1 from J, leaving 8 bases between them. The CDR3 extends over 15 amino acids. CDR1 SGHNT and CDR2 YYREEE come from the germline V gene (reference sequence). What was sequenced was peripheral blood. This clonotype was sampled from a woman aged 65 to 85 with acute or convalescent COVID-19. The chain recombines TRBV5-4 with TRBJ1-5; D call uncertain. CDR3 loop: CASSLGPESNQPQHF. The CDR3 DNA follows: TGTGCCAGCAGCTTGGGCCCAGAAAGCAATCAGCCCCAGCATTTT.